Shown below are 14 T cell receptor beta chains from a single sample sequenced in a study of blood T cell repertoires in COVID-19. TCRdb keeps only in-frame clones here, not all; method: immunoSEQ multiplex PCR. This table holds some 42,000 clones, approximately 88% found once. Sequenced input: peripheral blood. These receptor sequences come from a human donor in a cohort sampled during active COVID-19.

V gene TRBV3-1 (or the pseudogene TRBV3-2) combines with J gene TRBJ1-1; TRBD1 matches at 8 bases. The ends lost 6 bases at V and 1 base at J; junction bases unmatched: 7. The germline V gene encodes CDR1 LGHDT and CDR2 YNNKEL (reference sequence). The length of the CDR3 is 15 residues. CDR3 sequence (DNA): TGTGCCAGCAGGCCCAGGGGGCGCGGGAACACTGAAGCTTTCTTT. This sequence encodes CASRPRGRGNTEAFF.

This chain links TRBV3-1 (or the pseudogene TRBV3-2) with TRBJ1-2; possibly TRBD1 for D (6 bases). The CDR3 runs 16 residues. V was cut by 0 bases and J by 8 bases, with 19 bases left in between. The germline V gene has CDR1 LGHDT and CDR2 YNNKEL (reference sequence). This CDR3 is CASSQDGGTGSNGYTF. CDR3 in DNA: TGTGCCAGCAGCCAAGATGGAGGAACAGGGAGTAACGGCTACACCTTC.

The V gene is TRBV4-2, the J gene TRBJ1-6; tentative D call: TRBD1 (6 bases). CDR1 LGHNA and CDR2 YNFKEQ come from the germline V gene. The CDR3 totals 15 residues. V lost 0 bases to trimming and J lost 10 bases, with 13 bases between them. CDR3 nucleotides: TGTGCCAGCAGCCAAGACAGGGGTGCCTCGTCACCCCTCCACTTT. It specifies CASSQDRGASSPLHF.

This clone was observed a single time. The rearrangement links TRBV28 to TRBJ1-5; a weak D match, TRBD1 (6 bases). This CDR3 comprises 15 residues. V lost 8 bases to trimming and J lost 1 base, with 15 bases between them. CDR1 and CDR2 from the germline V gene are MDHEN and SYDVKM. CDR3 residues: CASSLGGISNQPQHF. The CDR3 region has the DNA TGTGCCAGCTCCCTAGGGGGTATAAGCAATCAGCCCCAGCATTTT.

The chain carries TRBV5-1 and TRBJ1-5, with D possibly TRBD1 on 5 matching bases. CDR1 and CDR2 from the germline V gene are SGHRS and YFSETQ. This CDR3 has 15 residues. The V gene lost 0 bases and the J gene lost 4 bases, with 11 bases spanning the gap. CDR3 DNA sequence: TGCGCCAGCAGCTTGGCCACAGGAGGGAATCAGCCCCAGCATTTT. Its translation is CASSLATGGNQPQHF.

The chain has TRBV10-1 and TRBJ2-7; a weak D match, TRBD1 (5 bases). Trimming shortened V by 11 bases and J by 6 bases, and 20 bases separated the two germline ends. The CDR3 loop spans 13 amino acids. From germline, CDR1 is WNHNN and CDR2 SYGVQD (reference sequence). CDR3 sequence: CARKGQGSIEQYF. The DNA of the CDR3 is TGCGCCCGCAAGGGGCAGGGATCGATCGAGCAGTACTTC.

J is TRBJ1-1 and V is TRBV7-3; no firm D call. CDR3 size: 13 residues. V was trimmed by 3 bases and J by 6 bases, leaving 11 bases between them. Germline V gene data show CDR1 as SGHTA and CDR2 as FQGTGA. Here the CDR3 reads CASSFRETSEAFF. CDR3 in DNA: TGTGCCAGCAGCTTCCGGGAGACTTCTGAAGCTTTCTTT.

V gene TRBV6-4 combines with J gene TRBJ2-1; TRBD2 agrees at 11 bases. In germline, CDR1 is MRHNA, CDR2 SNTAGT. V lost 6 bases to trimming and J lost 2 bases; unmatched junction nucleotides: 3. CDR3 size: 15 residues. Here the CDR3 reads CASSLSGRAYNEQFF. The CDR3 DNA sequence: TGTGCCAGCAGCCTTAGCGGGAGGGCCTACAATGAGCAGTTCTTC.

The V and J genes are TRBV28 and TRBJ1-4; maybe TRBD1 (5 bases). The CDR3 has 14 residues. Germline lookup yields CDR1 MDHEN and CDR2 SYDVKM. V gave up 6 bases and J gave up 6 bases, with 14 bases separating them. The CDR3 reads CASRKGAAHEKLFF. In DNA, the CDR3 is TGTGCCAGCAGAAAAGGGGCCGCCCATGAAAAACTGTTTTTT.

V usage is TRBV30 and J usage is TRBJ1-6; 8 bases agree with TRBD1. CDR1 is GTSNPN, CDR2 SVGIG, per germline (reference sequence). Trimming cost V 5 bases and J 9 bases; bases outside gene matches: 6. The length of the CDR3 is 13 residues. The CDR3 coding sequence is TGTGCCTGGTCGGGACAGGTCGGTTCACCCCTCCACTTT. Translation: CAWSGQVGSPLHF.

The V gene is TRBV10-1, the J gene TRBJ2-5; weak D call: TRBD2 (6 bases). This CDR3 spans 17 amino acids. The ends were cut back, 0 bases at V and 5 bases at J, with 19 bases in the middle. Germline V gives CDR1 WNHNN, CDR2 SYGVQD (reference sequence). The CDR3 DNA is TGCGCCAGCAGTGAGTCGTTGAGGACTATTGCGGGGGAGACCCAGTACTTC. It is translated as CASSESLRTIAGETQYF.

The chain has TRBV18 and TRBJ2-7; 9 bases line up with TRBD2. Trimming at V came to 4 bases and at J to 0 bases, leaving 16 bases not matched to a gene. CDR3 length equals 19 residues. Looked up from germline, CDR1 is KGHSH and CDR2 is LQKENI. CDR3 loop: CASSHVGVIAGDFSYEQYF. Written as DNA, the CDR3 is TGTGCCAGCTCACACGTTGGGGTTATAGCGGGGGACTTCTCCTACGAGCAGTACTTC. Complete variable domain (other parts from reference TRBV18 and TRBJ2-7): NAGVMQNPRHLVRRRGQEARLRCSPMKGHSHVYWYRQLPEEGLKFMVYLQKENIIDESGMPKERFSAEFPKEGPSILRIQQVVRGDSAAYFCASSHVGVIAGDFSYEQYFGPGTRLTVT.

The chain recombines TRBV5-1 with TRBJ2-3; D uncertain. The CDR3 is made up of 15 amino acids. Germline CDR1 is SGHRS and CDR2 is YFSETQ. V was clipped by 0 bases and J by 0 bases, with 8 bases between them. Here the CDR3 DNA reads TGCGCCAGCAGCTTGGGAGCCCTTAGCACAGATACGCAGTATTTT. Residues: CASSLGALSTDTQYF.

The rearrangement joins TRBV6-1 to TRBJ2-2; D is unresolved. The ends were cut back, 3 bases at V and 6 bases at J, with 8 bases in the middle. Germline lookup yields CDR1 MNHNS and CDR2 SASEGT. The length of the CDR3 is 13 residues. CDR3 loop: CASSERSAGELFF. The CDR3 DNA reads as TGTGCCAGCAGTGAGAGGTCCGCCGGGGAGCTGTTTTTT.